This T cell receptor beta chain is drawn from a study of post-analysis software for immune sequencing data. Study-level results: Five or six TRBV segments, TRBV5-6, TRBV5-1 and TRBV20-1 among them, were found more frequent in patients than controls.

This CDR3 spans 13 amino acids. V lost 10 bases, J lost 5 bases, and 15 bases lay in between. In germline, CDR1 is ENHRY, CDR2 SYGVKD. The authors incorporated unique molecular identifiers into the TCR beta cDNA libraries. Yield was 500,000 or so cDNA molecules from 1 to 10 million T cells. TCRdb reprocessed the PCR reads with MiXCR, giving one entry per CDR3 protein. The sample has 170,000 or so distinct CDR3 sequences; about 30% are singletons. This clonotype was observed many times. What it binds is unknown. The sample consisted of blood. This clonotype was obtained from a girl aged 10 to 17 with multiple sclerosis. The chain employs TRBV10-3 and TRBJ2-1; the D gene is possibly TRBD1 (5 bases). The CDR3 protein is CANRQNPNNEQFF. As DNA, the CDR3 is TGTGCCAACAGACAGAACCCTAACAATGAGCAGTTCTTC.